The next 9 T cell receptor beta chains were all read from a single sample in a study of OX40 agonist ivuxolimab in advanced cancers. Method: immunoSEQ multiplex PCR; TCRdb's copy keeps in-frame clones and lacks some. The table includes some 90,000 clones, roughly 91% detected once. The source was CD4+ or CD8+ T cells sorted from blood, collected in a trial of the OX40 agonist ivuxolimab. The receptors stem from an adult with an advanced solid tumor such as melanoma, head and neck, liver or kidney cancer.

The chain couples TRBV11-2 to TRBJ1-1, with 7 bases fitting TRBD1. The CDR3 covers 16 residues. The ends lost 4 bases at V and 5 bases at J; junction bases unmatched: 13. Germline V gene lookup returns CDR1 SGHAT and CDR2 FQNNGV. This CDR3 reads CASSYPAQGGGTEAFF. The CDR3 region has the DNA TGTGCCAGCAGCTACCCCGCGCAGGGGGGAGGGACTGAAGCTTTCTTT.

The table lists this clone with a count of one. The V and J genes are TRBV2 and TRBJ2-5; 7 bases agree with TRBD1. J lost 4 bases, V lost 4 bases, and 3 bases had no gene match. Per the germline V gene, CDR1 is SNHLY and CDR2 is FYNNEI. The CDR3 is made up of 13 amino acids. CDR3 in amino acids: CASSVGGRETQYF. In nucleotides, the CDR3 is TGTGCCAGCAGTGTAGGGGGCCGAGAGACCCAGTACTTC.

This clone was seen more than once but under ten times. The chain recombines TRBV19 with TRBJ1-1; TRBD1 is a possible D gene (5 bases). CDR1 and CDR2 (germline): LNHDA, SQIVND (reference sequence). This CDR3 spans 13 amino acids. V lost 6 bases, J lost 5 bases, and 13 bases lay in between. CDR3 in DNA: TGTGCCAGTAGAAATTCAGGGAGAACTGAAGCTTTCTTT. It specifies CASRNSGRTEAFF.

The V call is TRBV14, the J call TRBJ2-7; TRBD1 aligns across 12 bases. Germline lookup yields CDR1 SGHDN and CDR2 FVKESK. The length of the CDR3 is 16 residues. V lost 4 bases and J lost 1; bases outside the gene matches: 5. The CDR3 loop is CASSRGQGAISYEQYF. Here the CDR3 DNA reads TGTGCCAGCAGCCGGGGACAGGGGGCGATATCCTACGAGCAGTACTTC. Filled out from reference TRBV14 and TRBJ2-7, the complete variable domain reads EAGVTQFPSHSVIEKGQTVTLRCDPISGHDNLYWYRRVMGKEIKFLLHFVKESKQDESGMPNNRFLAERTGGTYSTLKVQPAELEDSGVYFCASSRGQGAISYEQYFGPGTRLTVT.

The rearrangement joins TRBV5-1 to TRBJ2-5; no reliable D call. This CDR3 comprises 12 residues. Germline CDR1 and CDR2: SGHRS and YFSETQ. V was trimmed by 7 bases and J by 4 bases, leaving 11 bases between them. As DNA, the CDR3 is TGCGCCAGCGTTGGGCAAGGAGAGACCCAGTACTTC. Translation gives CASVGQGETQYF.

The chain uses TRBV2 and TRBJ2-2; 7 bases are a match to TRBD1. The CDR3 has 14 residues. Trimming at V came to 6 bases and at J to 2 bases, leaving 3 bases not matched to a gene. Germline assignment: CDR1 SNHLY and CDR2 FYNNEI. CDR3 DNA: TGTGCCAGCAGAGGGGACAGTAACACCGGGGAGCTGTTTTTT. This sequence encodes CASRGDSNTGELFF.

This sequence joins TRBV7-9 and TRBJ2-2; D unclear. CDR3 length: 12 residues. Germline V gene lookup returns CDR1 SEHNR and CDR2 FQNEAQ (reference sequence). V was pared by 5 bases and J by 1 base, with 2 bases between. The CDR3 protein is CASSLNTGELFF. The CDR3 DNA reads as TGTGCCAGCAGCCTGAACACCGGGGAGCTGTTTTTT.

The CDR3 is CASSENSGSTDTQYF. CDR3 DNA: TGTGCCAGCAGTGAGAATAGCGGCAGCACAGATACGCAGTATTTT. The gene calls are TRBV2 and TRBJ2-3, with D possibly matching TRBD2 (6 bases). The V gene lost 3 bases and the J gene lost 0 bases, with 10 bases spanning the gap. Germline loops: CDR1 SNHLY, CDR2 FYNNEI. The CDR3 loop spans 15 amino acids. The entire variable domain, with the rest obtained from reference TRBV2 and TRBJ2-3, is as follows: EPEVTQTPSHQVTQMGQEVILRCVPISNHLYFYWYRQILGQKVEFLVSFYNNEISEKSEIFDDQFSVERPDGSNFTLKIRSTKLEDSAMYFCASSENSGSTDTQYFGPGTRLTVL.

CDR3 region: CASSIKGGDNQPQHF. CDR3 DNA sequence: TGTGCCAGTAGTATCAAGGGGGGGGACAATCAGCCCCAGCATTTT. V usage is TRBV19 and J usage is TRBJ1-5, with D possibly being TRBD1 (6 bases). Trimming took 3 bases from V and 3 from J, leaving 12 bases between them. The CDR3 length is 15 residues. Germline loops: CDR1 LNHDA, CDR2 SQIVND (reference sequence).